This TCR beta chain was observed in a study of response to subunit inactivated influenza vaccine. Study-wide points: Authors suggested seasonal influenza vaccinations each recruit few new T cells.

This CDR3 has 14 amino acids. Germline CDR1 is DFQATT and CDR2 is SNEGSKA (reference sequence). Turning to this clonotype: No antigen is known for it. Compared with germline, one end of the junction differs, possibly owing to a read error.

From the RT-PCR reads, TCRdb called clonotypes with MiXCR, one entry per CDR3 protein. The sample holds about 500,000 distinct CDR3 sequences, 10% to 15% seen once. The chain is built from TRBV20-1 and TRBJ2-2; D possibly matches TRBD1 or TRBD2 (6 bases each). Material: PBMCs from blood, obtained 40 to 50 days after vaccination. The sequence was obtained from a man aged 45 to 65 who received an inactivated influenza vaccine. The CDR3 is CSAAPRGAAGGLFF. In DNA, the CDR3 is TGCAGTGCCGCCCCCAGGGGCGCGGCCGGGGGGCTGTTTTTT.